Listed below are T cell receptor beta chains from one sample, sequenced in a study of patients and donors after allogeneic stem cell transplantation. Each CDR3 protein gets one entry after TCRdb re-called the RT-PCR reads with MiXCR. Of roughly 200,000 distinct CDR3 sequences listed, more than 35% are singletons. What was sequenced was blood, either unsorted or a sorted T cell fraction (not recorded which). These receptors were obtained from a human donor who was either an allogeneic HSCT recipient or a stem cell or donor lymphocyte infusion donor (not recorded which). It is not recorded whose cells these are; they may come from a transplant donor. CDR3s include the opening cysteine and the closing phenylalanine or tryptophan. D genes are given only for firm matches. Rows may omit the clone size; those that give it use once, few, many or a size class.

v_gene	d_gene	j_gene	abundance	CDR3aa	CDR3nt
TRBV11-2	.	TRBJ2-3	few	CASSLVPEPRTDTQYF	TGTGCCAGCAGCTTAGTACCTGAACCCCGCACAGATACGCAGTATTTT
TRBV9	.	TRBJ1-3	.	CASSVAGGNTIYF	TGTGCCAGCAGCGTAGCGGGCGGAAACACCATATATTTT
TRBV12-3/TRBV12-4	TRBD1	TRBJ2-3	.	CASSPGQGTPDTQYF	TGTGCCAGCAGTCCTGGACAGGGAACCCCAGATACGCAGTATTTT
TRBV9	.	TRBJ1-1	.	CASSVAAGSDTEAFF	TGTGCCAGCAGCGTAGCGGCAGGGTCGGATACTGAAGCTTTCTTT
TRBV5-1	TRBD1	TRBJ2-1	.	CASSFPRSGQLYNEQFF	TGCGCCAGCAGCTTCCCGAGGTCGGGACAGCTTTACAATGAGCAGTTCTTC
TRBV2	TRBD1	TRBJ2-2	.	CASGDREDTGELFF	TGTGCCAGCGGGGACAGGGAGGACACCGGGGAGCTGTTTTTT
TRBV5-1	TRBD2	TRBJ2-3	once	CASSSGTSGDTQYF	TGCGCCAGCAGCTCCGGGACTAGTGGAGATACGCAGTATTTT
TRBV19	.	TRBJ2-1	.	CASSSGGGYNEQFF	TGTGCCAGTAGTTCCGGGGGAGGTTACAATGAGCAGTTCTTC
TRBV12-3/TRBV12-4	.	TRBJ1-1	few	CASTIYPQGTRNTEAFF	TGTGCCAGCACCATATACCCACAGGGAACGAGGAACACTGAAGCTTTCTTT
TRBV10-3	.	TRBJ1-2	few	CAFARGRNGGYTF	TGTGCATTTGCTCGAGGGAGGAACGGGGGCTACACCTTC
TRBV12-3/TRBV12-4	.	TRBJ1-2	.	CASSFTYGYTF	TGTGCCAGCAGTTTTACCTATGGCTACACCTTC
TRBV29-1	.	TRBJ2-1	.	CSVVGRSYNEQFF	TGCAGCGTTGTGGGCCGCTCCTACAATGAGCAGTTCTTC
TRBV7-9	.	TRBJ2-7	.	CASSPWTGGPTYEQYF	TGTGCCAGCAGCCCATGGACGGGCGGGCCGACCTACGAGCAGTACTTC
TRBV9	.	TRBJ1-1	.	CASSPDGGDAEAFF	TGTGCCAGCAGCCCCGATGGGGGGGACGCTGAAGCTTTCTTT
TRBV2	.	TRBJ1-1	.	CASSVISINTEAFF	TGTGCCAGCAGTGTGATCAGCATAAACACTGAAGCTTTCTTT
TRBV12-3/TRBV12-4	.	TRBJ1-1	many	CASTTGSTEAFF	TGTGCCAGCACTACAGGGAGCACTGAAGCTTTCTTT
TRBV29-1	.	TRBJ1-2	many	CSVEGQGNYGYTF	TGCAGCGTTGAGGGGCAGGGTAACTATGGCTACACCTTC
TRBV4-1	.	TRBJ1-5	few	CASSQDWGGEQPQHF	TGCGCCAGCAGCCAAGATTGGGGAGGGGAGCAGCCCCAGCATTTT
TRBV29-1	.	TRBJ2-7	.	CSVGAGSYEQYF	TGCAGCGTTGGGGCAGGATCCTACGAGCAGTACTTC
TRBV5-6	TRBD2	TRBJ2-1	.	CASSLGSGTYNEQFF	TGTGCCAGCAGCTTAGGAAGCGGGACCTACAATGAGCAGTTCTTC
TRBV15	.	TRBJ2-1	few	CATSRGSSPVVPVF	TGTGCCACCAGCAGAGGCAGTTCCCCTGTAGTCCCAGTCTTC
TRBV29-1	.	TRBJ1-1	few	CSVDTSNTEAFF	TGCAGCGTTGACACCTCGAACACTGAAGCTTTCTTT
TRBV14	.	TRBJ1-1	.	CASSQVVGGTEAFF	TGTGCCAGCAGCCAAGTAGTAGGGGGCACTGAAGCTTTCTTT
TRBV9	TRBD1	TRBJ1-2	.	CASSIWGRQGRSLYF	TGTGCCAGCAGCATCTGGGGCCGACAGGGCCGCTCCCTTTACTTC
TRBV27	TRBD1	TRBJ1-4	few	CASTRTGGGEKLFF	TGTGCCAGCACCAGGACAGGTGGAGGTGAAAAACTGTTTTTT
TRBV6-2/TRBV6-3	.	TRBJ2-5	.	CASTIQRSGETQYF	TGTGCCAGCACCATACAAAGGAGCGGGGAGACCCAGTACTTC
TRBV20-1	TRBD2	TRBJ2-1	.	CSAPGLAGYNEQFF	TGCAGTGCCCCGGGACTAGCGGGCTACAATGAGCAGTTCTTC
TRBV18	TRBD1	TRBJ2-7	.	CASSLGTGTSLSYEQYF	TGTGCCAGCTCATTGGGGACAGGGACCTCCTTATCCTACGAGCAGTACTTC
TRBV5-5	TRBD1	TRBJ1-1	.	CASSFYDRDVTEAFF	TGTGCCAGCAGCTTCTACGACAGGGACGTCACTGAAGCTTTCTTT
TRBV2	.	TRBJ1-2	.	CASSDIGENGYTF	TGTGCCAGCAGTGATATAGGGGAGAATGGCTACACCTTC
TRBV12-3/TRBV12-4	.	TRBJ1-1	few	CASSPTARRGVNTEAFF	TGTGCCAGCAGCCCTACCGCGAGGAGGGGGGTGAACACTGAAGCTTTCTTT
TRBV6-5	.	TRBJ2-1	.	CASSLQGIGVNEQFF	TGTGCCAGCAGTTTACAGGGTATCGGGGTCAATGAGCAGTTCTTC
TRBV6-5	.	TRBJ1-1	few	CASSPGRSRMNTEAFF	TGTGCCAGCAGTCCCGGACGTTCGAGGATGAACACTGAAGCTTTCTTT
TRBV28	.	TRBJ1-5	few	CASSSQGSNQPQHF	TGTGCCAGCAGTTCTCAGGGGAGCAATCAGCCCCAGCATTTT
TRBV5-6	TRBD1	TRBJ1-1	.	CASSWGQGRVNTEAFF	TGTGCCAGCAGCTGGGGACAGGGAAGGGTGAACACTGAAGCTTTCTTT
TRBV7-9	TRBD1	TRBJ1-1	.	CASSLGDRVGTEAFF	TGTGCCAGCAGCTTAGGCGACAGGGTGGGCACTGAAGCTTTCTTT
TRBV9	TRBD1	TRBJ2-2	.	CASSVAGRDSHTGELFF	TGTGCCAGCAGCGTAGCTGGCCGGGACAGCCACACCGGGGAGCTGTTTTTT
TRBV6-6	TRBD2	TRBJ2-1	.	CASTGLADYNEQFF	TGTGCCAGCACTGGACTAGCGGACTACAATGAGCAGTTCTTC
TRBV29-1	TRBD1	TRBJ1-6	few	CSVRSSGGSNSPLHF	TGCAGCGTTAGATCCTCAGGGGGATCTAATTCACCCCTCCACTTT
TRBV27	TRBD1	TRBJ1-2	.	CTSSSGTGGDGYTF	TGTACCAGCAGCTCCGGGACAGGGGGCGATGGCTACACCTTC
TRBV29-1	TRBD1	TRBJ2-1	few	CSVVARDRVYEQFF	TGCAGCGTTGTGGCCCGAGACAGGGTGTATGAGCAGTTCTTC
TRBV6-5	.	TRBJ1-2	.	CASSYGNIRKGWVVNYGYTF	TGTGCCAGCAGTTACGGGAACATCAGGAAGGGCTGGGTGGTTAACTATGGCTACACCTTC
TRBV12-3/TRBV12-4	TRBD1	TRBJ1-5	few	CASSSNLGGNLGQPQHF	TGTGCCAGCAGTTCGAACCTAGGGGGCAATTTGGGGCAGCCCCAGCATTTT
TRBV7-9	TRBD2	TRBJ2-7	.	CASSLGDLAGDEQYF	TGTGCCAGCAGCTTAGGGGACCTAGCGGGAGACGAGCAGTACTTC
TRBV9	.	TRBJ1-1	few	CASSVDAGERRTEAFF	TGTGCCAGCAGCGTAGACGCAGGGGAAAGGCGGACTGAAGCTTTCTTT